What follows are 8 T cell receptor beta chains derived from one specimen sequenced in a study of T-cell reconstitution after alpha-beta-depleted transplantation in children. Unique molecular identifiers tagged the TCRbeta library. TCRdb redid the calling of the PCR reads with MiXCR, one entry per CDR3 protein. The data hold 200,000 or so distinct CDR3 sequences, with approximately 6.9% observed a single time. The material was PBMCs, obtained before TCRalphabeta/CD19-depleted stem cell transplant. These receptors came from a boy between 2 and 10 years old with acute lymphoblastic leukemia, due to receive a stem cell transplant.

This clonotype was detected a few times. The chain carries TRBV28 and TRBJ1-1; tentative D call: TRBD1 (6 bases). The CDR3 covers 15 residues. CDR1 MDHEN and CDR2 SYDVKM come from the germline V gene. V was cut by 5 bases and J by 5 bases, with 18 bases left in between. CDR3: CASSPTAGGHTEAFF. The CDR3 DNA reads as TGTGCCAGCAGTCCAACGGCGGGGGGCCATACTGAAGCTTTCTTT. Based on the CDR3 plus reference TRBV28 and TRBJ1-1, the full variable domain is DVKVTQSSRYLVKRTGEKVFLECVQDMDHENMFWYRQDPGLGLRLIYFSYDVKMKEKGDIPEGYSVSREKKERFSLILESASTNQTSMYLCASSPTAGGHTEAFFGQGTRLTVV.

This clonotype appeared many times. The chain employs TRBV10-3 and TRBJ1-1; the D is unclear. This CDR3 has 15 residues. The V gene's germline CDR1 is ENHRY and CDR2 SYGVKD. V lost 0 bases, J lost 0 bases, and 8 bases lay in between. The chain's CDR3 is CAISESRFVNTEAFF. As DNA, the CDR3 is TGTGCCATCAGTGAGTCGCGTTTCGTGAACACTGAAGCTTTCTTT.

The chain joins TRBV7-2 to TRBJ2-1, with 8 bases aligning to TRBD2. CDR1 and CDR2 (germline): SGHTA, FQGNSA. The V and J ends lost 5 bases and 6 bases, in that order; junction bases with no gene match: 9. This CDR3 is 15 amino acids long. The CDR3 reads CASSPIAGSPNEQFF. The DNA of the CDR3 is TGTGCCAGCAGCCCTATAGCGGGATCCCCCAATGAGCAGTTCTTC.

This clonotype was found many times. This rearrangement joins TRBV20-1 to TRBJ1-4, with D perhaps TRBD1 (5 bases). This CDR3 is built from 13 residues. Looked up from germline, CDR1 is DFQATT and CDR2 is SNEGSKA (reference sequence). Trimming took off 5 bases at V and 2 bases at J, with 9 bases between the two ends. The CDR3 reads CSAVGRTNEKLFF. The DNA for the CDR3 is TGCAGTGCTGTGGGGCGCACTAATGAAAAACTGTTTTTT.

The table lists this clonotype with many counts. This sequence joins TRBV7-6 and TRBJ2-5; no definite D call. V lost 5 bases to trimming and J lost 2 bases, with 12 bases between them. CDR1 SGHVS and CDR2 FNYEAQ come from the germline V gene. The CDR3 runs 14 residues. The CDR3: CASSTSSFQETQYF. CDR3 DNA: TGTGCCAGCAGCACCTCGTCTTTTCAAGAGACCCAGTACTTC.

This clonotype was observed many times. CDR3 region: CASSFPGQGPFF. The DNA for the CDR3 is TGTGCCAGCAGCTTCCCGGGACAGGGGCCTTTCTTT. The genes are TRBV7-9 and TRBJ1-1; 10 bases are a match to TRBD1. The ends lost 3 bases at V and 12 bases at J; junction bases unmatched: 4. The CDR3 covers 12 residues. From germline, CDR1 is SEHNR and CDR2 FQNEAQ (reference sequence).

This clonotype was counted a few times. The gene calls are TRBV9 and TRBJ2-5; 7 positions agree with TRBD2. The CDR3 covers 15 residues. Germline CDR1 is SGDLS and CDR2 is YYNGEE. After removal of 0 bases from V and 0 bases from J, the junction contained 2 bases not matched to a gene. This CDR3 reads CASSVAAGYQETQYF. CDR3 DNA sequence: TGTGCCAGCAGCGTAGCAGCGGGGTACCAAGAGACCCAGTACTTC. The variable domain in full, completed from reference TRBV9 and TRBJ2-5, reads DSGVTQTPKHLITATGQRVTLRCSPRSGDLSVYWYQQSLDQGLQFLIQYYNGEERAKGNILERFSAQQFPDLHSELNLSSLELGDSALYFCASSVAAGYQETQYFGPGTRLLVL.

This clonotype was recorded at least ten times. The chain couples TRBV15 to TRBJ1-5; 8 nucleotides agree with TRBD1. This CDR3 has 14 residues. CDR1 and CDR2 (germline): LNHNV, YYDKDF (reference sequence). Germline trimming cut 5 bases from V and 5 bases from J; bases unmatched to any gene: 5. The CDR3 sequence: CATSDGQGDQPQHF. The CDR3 nucleotides are TGTGCCACCAGCGATGGACAGGGTGATCAGCCCCAGCATTTT.